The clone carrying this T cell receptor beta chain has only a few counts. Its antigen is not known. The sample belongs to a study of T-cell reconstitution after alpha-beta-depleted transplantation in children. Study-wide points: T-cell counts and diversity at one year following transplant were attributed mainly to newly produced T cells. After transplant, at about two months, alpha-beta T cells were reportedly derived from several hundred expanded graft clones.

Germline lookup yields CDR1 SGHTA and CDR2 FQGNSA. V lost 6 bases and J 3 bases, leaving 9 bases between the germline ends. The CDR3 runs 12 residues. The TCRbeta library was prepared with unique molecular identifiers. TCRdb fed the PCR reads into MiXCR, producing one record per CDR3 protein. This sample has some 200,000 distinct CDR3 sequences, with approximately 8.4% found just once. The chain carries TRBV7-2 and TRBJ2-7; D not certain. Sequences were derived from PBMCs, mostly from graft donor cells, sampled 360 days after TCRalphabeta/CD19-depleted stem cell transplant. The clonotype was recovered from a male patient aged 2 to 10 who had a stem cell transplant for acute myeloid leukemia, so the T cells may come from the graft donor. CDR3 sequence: CASSLPLYEQYF. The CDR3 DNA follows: TGTGCCAGCAGTCTTCCCCTCTACGAGCAGTACTTC.